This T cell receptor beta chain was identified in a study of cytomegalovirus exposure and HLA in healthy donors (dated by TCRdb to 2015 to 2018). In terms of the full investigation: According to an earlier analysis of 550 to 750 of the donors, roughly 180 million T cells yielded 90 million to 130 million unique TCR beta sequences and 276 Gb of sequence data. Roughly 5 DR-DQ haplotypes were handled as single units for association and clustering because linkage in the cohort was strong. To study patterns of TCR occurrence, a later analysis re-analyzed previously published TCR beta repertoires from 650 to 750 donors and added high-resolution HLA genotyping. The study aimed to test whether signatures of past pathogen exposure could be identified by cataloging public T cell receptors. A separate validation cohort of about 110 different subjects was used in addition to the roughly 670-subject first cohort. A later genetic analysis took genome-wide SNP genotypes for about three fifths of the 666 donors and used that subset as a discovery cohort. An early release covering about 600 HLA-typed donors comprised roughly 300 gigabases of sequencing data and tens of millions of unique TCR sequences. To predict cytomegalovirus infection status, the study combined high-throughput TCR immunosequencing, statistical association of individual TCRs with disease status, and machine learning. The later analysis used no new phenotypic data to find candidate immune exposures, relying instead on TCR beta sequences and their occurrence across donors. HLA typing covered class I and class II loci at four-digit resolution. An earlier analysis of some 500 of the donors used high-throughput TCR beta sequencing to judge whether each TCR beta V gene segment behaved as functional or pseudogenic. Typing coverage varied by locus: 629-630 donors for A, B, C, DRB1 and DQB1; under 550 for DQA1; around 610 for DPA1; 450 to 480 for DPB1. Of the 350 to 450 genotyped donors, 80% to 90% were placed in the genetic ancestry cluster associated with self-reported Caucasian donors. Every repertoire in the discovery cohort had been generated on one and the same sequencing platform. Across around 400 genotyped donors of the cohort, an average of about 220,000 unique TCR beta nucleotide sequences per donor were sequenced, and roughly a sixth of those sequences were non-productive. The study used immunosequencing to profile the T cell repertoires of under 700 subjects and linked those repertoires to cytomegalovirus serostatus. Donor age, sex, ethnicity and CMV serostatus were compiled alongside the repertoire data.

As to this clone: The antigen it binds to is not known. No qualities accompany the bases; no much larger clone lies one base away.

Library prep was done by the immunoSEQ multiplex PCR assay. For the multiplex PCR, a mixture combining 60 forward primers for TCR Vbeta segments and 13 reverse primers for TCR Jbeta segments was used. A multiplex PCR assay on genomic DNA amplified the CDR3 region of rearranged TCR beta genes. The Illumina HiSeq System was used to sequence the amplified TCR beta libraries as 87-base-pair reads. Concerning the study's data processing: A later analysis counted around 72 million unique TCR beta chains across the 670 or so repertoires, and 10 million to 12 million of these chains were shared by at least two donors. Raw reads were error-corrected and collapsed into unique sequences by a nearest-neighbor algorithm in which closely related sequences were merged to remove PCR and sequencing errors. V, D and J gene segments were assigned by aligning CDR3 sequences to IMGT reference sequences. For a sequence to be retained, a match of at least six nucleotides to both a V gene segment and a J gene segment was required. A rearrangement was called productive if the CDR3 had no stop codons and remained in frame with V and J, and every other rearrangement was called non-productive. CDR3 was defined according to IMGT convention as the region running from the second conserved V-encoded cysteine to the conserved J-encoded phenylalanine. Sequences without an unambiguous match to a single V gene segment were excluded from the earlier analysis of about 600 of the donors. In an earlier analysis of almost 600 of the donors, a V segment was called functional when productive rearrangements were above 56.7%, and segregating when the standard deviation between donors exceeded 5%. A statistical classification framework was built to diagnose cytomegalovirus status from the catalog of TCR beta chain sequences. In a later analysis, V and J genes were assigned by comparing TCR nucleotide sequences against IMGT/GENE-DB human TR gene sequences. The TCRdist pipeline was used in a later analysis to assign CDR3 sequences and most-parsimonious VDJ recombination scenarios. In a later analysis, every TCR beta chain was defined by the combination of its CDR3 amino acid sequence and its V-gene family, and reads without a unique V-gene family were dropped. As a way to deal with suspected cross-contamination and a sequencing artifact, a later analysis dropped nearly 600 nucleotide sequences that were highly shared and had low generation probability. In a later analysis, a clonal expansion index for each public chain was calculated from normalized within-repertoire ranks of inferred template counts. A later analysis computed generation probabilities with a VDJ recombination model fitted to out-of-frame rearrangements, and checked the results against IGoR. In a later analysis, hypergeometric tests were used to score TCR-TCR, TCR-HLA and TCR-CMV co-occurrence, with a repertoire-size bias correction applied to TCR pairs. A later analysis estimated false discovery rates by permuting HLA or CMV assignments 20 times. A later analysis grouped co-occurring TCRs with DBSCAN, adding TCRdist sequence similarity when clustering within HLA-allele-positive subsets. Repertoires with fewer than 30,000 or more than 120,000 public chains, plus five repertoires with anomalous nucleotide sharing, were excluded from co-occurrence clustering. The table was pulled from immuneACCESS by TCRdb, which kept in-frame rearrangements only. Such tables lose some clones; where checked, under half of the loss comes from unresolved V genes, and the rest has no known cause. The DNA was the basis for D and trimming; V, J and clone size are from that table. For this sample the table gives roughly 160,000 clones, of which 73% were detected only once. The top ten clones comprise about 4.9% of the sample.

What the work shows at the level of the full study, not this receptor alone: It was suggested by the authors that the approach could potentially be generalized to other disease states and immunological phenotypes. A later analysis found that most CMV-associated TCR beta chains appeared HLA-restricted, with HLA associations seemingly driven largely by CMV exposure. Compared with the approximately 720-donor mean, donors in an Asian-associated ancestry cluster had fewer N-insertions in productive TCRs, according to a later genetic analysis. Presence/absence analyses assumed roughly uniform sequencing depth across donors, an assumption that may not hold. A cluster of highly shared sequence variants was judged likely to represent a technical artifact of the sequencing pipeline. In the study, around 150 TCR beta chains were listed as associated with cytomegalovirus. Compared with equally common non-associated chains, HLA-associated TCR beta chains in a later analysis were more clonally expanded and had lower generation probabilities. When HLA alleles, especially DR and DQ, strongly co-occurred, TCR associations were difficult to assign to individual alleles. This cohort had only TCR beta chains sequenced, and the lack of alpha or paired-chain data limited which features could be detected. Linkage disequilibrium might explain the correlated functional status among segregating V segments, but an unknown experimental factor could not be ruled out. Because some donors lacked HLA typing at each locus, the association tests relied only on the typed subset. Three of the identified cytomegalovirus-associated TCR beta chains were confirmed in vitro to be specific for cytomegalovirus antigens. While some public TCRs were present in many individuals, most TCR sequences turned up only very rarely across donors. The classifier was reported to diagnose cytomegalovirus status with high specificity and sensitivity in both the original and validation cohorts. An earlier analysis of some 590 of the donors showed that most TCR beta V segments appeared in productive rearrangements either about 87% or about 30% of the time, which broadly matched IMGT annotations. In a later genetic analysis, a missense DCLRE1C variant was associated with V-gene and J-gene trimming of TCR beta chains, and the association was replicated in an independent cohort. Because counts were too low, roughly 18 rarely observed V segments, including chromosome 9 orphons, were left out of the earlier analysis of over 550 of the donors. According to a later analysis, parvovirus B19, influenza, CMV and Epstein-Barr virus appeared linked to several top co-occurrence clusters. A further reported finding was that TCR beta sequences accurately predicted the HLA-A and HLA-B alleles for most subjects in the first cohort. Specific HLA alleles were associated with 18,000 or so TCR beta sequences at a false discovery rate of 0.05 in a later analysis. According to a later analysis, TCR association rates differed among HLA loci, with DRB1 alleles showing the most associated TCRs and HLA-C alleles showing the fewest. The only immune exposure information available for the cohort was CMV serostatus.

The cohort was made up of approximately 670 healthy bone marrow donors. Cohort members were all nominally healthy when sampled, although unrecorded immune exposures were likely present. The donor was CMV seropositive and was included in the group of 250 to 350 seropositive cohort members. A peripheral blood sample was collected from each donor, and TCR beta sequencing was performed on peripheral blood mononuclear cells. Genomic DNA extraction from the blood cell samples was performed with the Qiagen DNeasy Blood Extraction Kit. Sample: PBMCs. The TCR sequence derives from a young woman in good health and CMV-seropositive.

The CDR3 corresponds to CASSQEPQFGGRWTEAFF. Here is the DNA: TGTGCCAGCAGCCAAGAGCCCCAGTTTGGAGGGCGGTGGACTGAAGCTTTCTTT. The chain is made from TRBV14 and TRBJ1-1; no D gene call is confident. Trimming at the junction amounts to 0 bases on V and 5 bases on J, and the germline ends lie 22 bases apart. The CDR3 has 18 amino acids, counting the end cysteine and phenylalanine. The sequence is cut down to CDR3 DNA, 54 bases in frame from base 1. CDR1 and CDR2 (SGHDN, FVKESK) derive from the germline V gene.